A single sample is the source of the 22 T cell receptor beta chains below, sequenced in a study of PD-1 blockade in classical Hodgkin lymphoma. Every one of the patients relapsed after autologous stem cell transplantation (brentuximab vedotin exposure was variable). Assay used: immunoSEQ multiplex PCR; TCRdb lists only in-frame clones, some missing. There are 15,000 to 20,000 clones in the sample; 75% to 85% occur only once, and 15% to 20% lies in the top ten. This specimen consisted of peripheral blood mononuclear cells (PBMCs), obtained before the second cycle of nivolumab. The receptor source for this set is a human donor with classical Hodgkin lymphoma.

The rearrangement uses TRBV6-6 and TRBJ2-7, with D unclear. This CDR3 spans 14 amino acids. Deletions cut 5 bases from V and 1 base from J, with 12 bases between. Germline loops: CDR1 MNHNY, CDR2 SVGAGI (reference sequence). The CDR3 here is CASSLYLRSYEQYF. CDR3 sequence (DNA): TGTGCCAGCAGTCTTTACTTGAGGTCCTACGAGCAGTACTTC.

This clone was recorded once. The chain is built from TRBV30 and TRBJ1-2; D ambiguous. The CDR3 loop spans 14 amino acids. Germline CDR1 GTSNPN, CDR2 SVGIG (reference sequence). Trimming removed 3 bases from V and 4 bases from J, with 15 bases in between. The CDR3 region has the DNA TGTGCCTGGAGGGACCACGGAGGGCCCTATGGCTACACCTTC. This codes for CAWRDHGGPYGYTF.

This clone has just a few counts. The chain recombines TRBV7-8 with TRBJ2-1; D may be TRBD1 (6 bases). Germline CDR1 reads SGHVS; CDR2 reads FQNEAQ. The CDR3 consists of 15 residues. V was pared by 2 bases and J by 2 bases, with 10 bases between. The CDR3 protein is CASSLTGFTYNEQFF. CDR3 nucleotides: TGTGCCAGCAGCTTAACAGGGTTTACCTACAATGAGCAGTTCTTC.

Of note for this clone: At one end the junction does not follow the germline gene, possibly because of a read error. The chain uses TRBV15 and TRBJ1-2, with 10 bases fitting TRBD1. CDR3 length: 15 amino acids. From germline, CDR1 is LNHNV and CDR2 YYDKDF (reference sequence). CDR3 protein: CATSRRQGANDGYTF. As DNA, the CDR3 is TGTGCCACCAGCAGACGACAGGGGGCTAACGATGGCTACACCTTC.

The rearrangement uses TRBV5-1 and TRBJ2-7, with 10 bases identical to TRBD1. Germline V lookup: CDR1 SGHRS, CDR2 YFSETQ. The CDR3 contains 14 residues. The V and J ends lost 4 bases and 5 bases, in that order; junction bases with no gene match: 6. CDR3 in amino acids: CASSLRDRGNEQYF. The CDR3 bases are TGCGCCAGCAGCCTCCGGGACAGGGGCAACGAGCAGTACTTC.

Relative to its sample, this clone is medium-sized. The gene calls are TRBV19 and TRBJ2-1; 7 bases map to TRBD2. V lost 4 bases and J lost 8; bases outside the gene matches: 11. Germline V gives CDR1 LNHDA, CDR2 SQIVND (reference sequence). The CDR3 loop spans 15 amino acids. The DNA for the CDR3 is TGTGCCAGTAGTACCCTGACTAGCCGGAGGGATGAGCAGTTCTTC. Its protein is CASSTLTSRRDEQFF.

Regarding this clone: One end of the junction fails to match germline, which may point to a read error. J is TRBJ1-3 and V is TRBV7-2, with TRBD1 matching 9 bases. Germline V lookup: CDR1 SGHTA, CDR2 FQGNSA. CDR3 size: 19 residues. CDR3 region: CASSLGTGRVGFSGNTIYF. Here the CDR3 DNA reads TGTGCCAGCAGTTTAGGGACAGGGAGGGTCGGCTTCTCTGGAAACACCATATATTTT.

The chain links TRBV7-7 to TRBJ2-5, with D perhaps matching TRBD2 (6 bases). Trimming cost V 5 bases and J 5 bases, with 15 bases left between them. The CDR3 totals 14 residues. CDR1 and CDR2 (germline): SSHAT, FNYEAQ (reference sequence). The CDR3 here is CASSPRGEQETQYF. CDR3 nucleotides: TGTGCCAGCAGCCCACGCGGGGAACAGGAGACCCAGTACTTC.

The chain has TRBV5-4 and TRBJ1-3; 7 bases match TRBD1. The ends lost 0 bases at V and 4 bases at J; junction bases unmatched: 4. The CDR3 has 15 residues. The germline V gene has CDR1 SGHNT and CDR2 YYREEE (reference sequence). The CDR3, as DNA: TGTGCCAGCAGCTTGGCGGGACAGAGGGGAAACACCATATATTTT. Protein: CASSLAGQRGNTIYF.

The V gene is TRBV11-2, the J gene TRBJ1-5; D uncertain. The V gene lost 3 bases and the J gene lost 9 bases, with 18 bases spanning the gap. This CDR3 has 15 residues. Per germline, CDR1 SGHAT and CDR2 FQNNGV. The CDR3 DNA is TGTGCCAGCAGCTTTACTATGGGCTCGGGCAGGCCCCAGCATTTT. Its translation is CASSFTMGSGRPQHF.

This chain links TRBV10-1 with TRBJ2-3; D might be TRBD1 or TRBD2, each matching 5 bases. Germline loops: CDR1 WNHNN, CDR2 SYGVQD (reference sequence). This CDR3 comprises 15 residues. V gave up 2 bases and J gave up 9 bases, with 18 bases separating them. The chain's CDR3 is CASSERSLAPGTQYF. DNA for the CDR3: TGCGCCAGCAGTGAGAGGTCTCTAGCTCCAGGGACGCAGTATTTT.

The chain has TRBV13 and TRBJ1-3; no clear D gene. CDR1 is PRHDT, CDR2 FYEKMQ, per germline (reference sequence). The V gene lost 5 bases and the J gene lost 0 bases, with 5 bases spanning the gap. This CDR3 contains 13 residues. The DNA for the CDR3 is TGTGCCAGCAGCCAGGACTCTGGAAACACCATATATTTT. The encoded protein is CASSQDSGNTIYF.

The CDR3: CASSFQGAQSDGTDTQYF. DNA for the CDR3: TGTGCCAGCAGCTTTCAGGGGGCGCAGAGCGATGGGACAGATACGCAGTATTTT. This chain uses TRBV7-2 with TRBJ2-3; 8 bases align to TRBD1. Germline V gene data show CDR1 as SGHTA and CDR2 as FQGNSA. The V segment lost 3 bases and the J segment 3 bases; nucleotides outside the gene matches: 14. The CDR3 totals 18 residues. Together with reference TRBV7-2 and TRBJ2-3, the CDR3 gives the full variable domain: GAGVSQSPSNKVTEKGKDVELRCDPISGHTALYWYRQSLGQGLEFLIYFQGNSAPDKSGLPSDRFSAERTGGSVSTLTIQRTQQEDSAVYLCASSFQGAQSDGTDTQYFGPGTRLTVL.

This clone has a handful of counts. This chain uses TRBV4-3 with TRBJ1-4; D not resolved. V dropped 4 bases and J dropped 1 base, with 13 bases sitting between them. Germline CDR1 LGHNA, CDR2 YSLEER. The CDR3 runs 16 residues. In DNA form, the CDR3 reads TGCGCCAGCAGCCCCAACCATGGGGAAACTAATGAAAAACTGTTTTTT. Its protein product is CASSPNHGETNEKLFF.

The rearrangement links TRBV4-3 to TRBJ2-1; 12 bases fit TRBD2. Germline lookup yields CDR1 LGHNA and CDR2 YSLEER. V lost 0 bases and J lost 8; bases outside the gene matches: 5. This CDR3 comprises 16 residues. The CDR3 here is CASSQERTSGMYEQFF. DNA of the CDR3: TGCGCCAGCAGCCAAGAAAGGACTAGCGGGATGTATGAGCAGTTCTTC.

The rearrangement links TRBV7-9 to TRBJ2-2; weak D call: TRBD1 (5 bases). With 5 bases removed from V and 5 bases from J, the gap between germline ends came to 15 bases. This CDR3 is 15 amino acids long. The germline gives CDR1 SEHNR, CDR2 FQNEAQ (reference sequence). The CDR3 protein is CASSLGQGWTGELFF. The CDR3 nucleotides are TGTGCCAGCAGCCTGGGGCAGGGATGGACCGGGGAGCTGTTTTTT.

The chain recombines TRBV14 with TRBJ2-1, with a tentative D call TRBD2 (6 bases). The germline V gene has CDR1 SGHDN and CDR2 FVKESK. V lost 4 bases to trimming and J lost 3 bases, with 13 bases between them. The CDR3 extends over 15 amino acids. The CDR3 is CASSRPGTFYNEQFF. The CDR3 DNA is TGTGCCAGCAGCCGACCCGGGACTTTCTACAATGAGCAGTTCTTC.

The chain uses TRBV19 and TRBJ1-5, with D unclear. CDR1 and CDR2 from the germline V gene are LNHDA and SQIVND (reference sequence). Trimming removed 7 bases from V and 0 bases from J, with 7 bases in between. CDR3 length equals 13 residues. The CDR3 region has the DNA TGTGCCAGTAACGCGTATAGCAATCAGCCCCAGCATTTT. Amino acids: CASNAYSNQPQHF.

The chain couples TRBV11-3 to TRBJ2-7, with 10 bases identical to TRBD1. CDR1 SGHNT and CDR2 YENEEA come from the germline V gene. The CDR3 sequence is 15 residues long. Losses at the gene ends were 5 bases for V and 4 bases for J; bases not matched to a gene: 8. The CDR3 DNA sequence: TGTGCCAGCAGCGTAAGCCGGGACAGGGGTTACGAGCAGTACTTC. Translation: CASSVSRDRGYEQYF. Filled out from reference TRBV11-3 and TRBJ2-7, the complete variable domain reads EAGVVQSPRYKIIEKKQPVAFWCNPISGHNTLYWYLQNLGQGPELLIRYENEEAVDDSQLPKDRFSAERLKGVDSTLKIQPAELGDSAVYLCASSVSRDRGYEQYFGPGTRLTVT.

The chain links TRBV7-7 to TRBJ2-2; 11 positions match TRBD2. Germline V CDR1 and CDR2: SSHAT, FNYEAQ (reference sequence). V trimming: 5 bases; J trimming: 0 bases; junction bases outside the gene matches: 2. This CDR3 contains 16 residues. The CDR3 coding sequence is TGTGCCAGCAGCCCGGGACTAGCGGCGAACACCGGGGAGCTGTTTTTT. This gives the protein CASSPGLAANTGELFF.

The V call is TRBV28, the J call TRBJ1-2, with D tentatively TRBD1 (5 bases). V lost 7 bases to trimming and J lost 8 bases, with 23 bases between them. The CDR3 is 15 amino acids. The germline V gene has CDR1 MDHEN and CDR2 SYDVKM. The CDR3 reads CASTDPGMGVWGYTF. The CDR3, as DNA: TGTGCCAGCACCGACCCCGGTATGGGGGTATGGGGCTACACCTTC.

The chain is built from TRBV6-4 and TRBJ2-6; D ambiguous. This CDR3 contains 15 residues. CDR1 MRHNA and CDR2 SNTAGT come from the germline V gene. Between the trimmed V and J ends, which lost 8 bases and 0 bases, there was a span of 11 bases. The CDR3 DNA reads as TGTGCCAGCGGCATGTCGAGCTCTGGGGCCAACGTCCTGACTTTC. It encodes CASGMSSSGANVLTF.